The 2 T cell receptor beta chains reported below all come from one sample, sequenced in a study of blood T cell repertoires in COVID-19 (dated by TCRdb to 2020 to 2022). The library relied on the immunoSEQ multiplex PCR assay. The immuneACCESS repertoire file appears here via TCRdb, limited to in-frame rearrangements. These files lack a portion of the clones; in checked studies, under half of the deficit traces to unresolved V genes, and the cause of the others is not known. Counted in this sample were about 40,000 clones; approximately 91% of them appeared once. The ten largest make up roughly 0.4% of the sample. Sequencing was carried out using peripheral blood. These receptors were collected from a human donor in a cohort sampled during active COVID-19.

This clone was counted between two and nine times. V is TRBV4-1 and J is TRBJ1-3; D gene uncertain. Trimming cost V 2 bases and J 0 bases, with 8 bases left between them. The CDR3 runs to 15 residues. Germline values: CDR1 MGHRA, CDR2 YSYEKL. The CDR3 loop reads CASSQQVLSGNTIYF. CDR3 in DNA: TGCGCCAGCAGCCAACAGGTCCTCTCTGGAAACACCATATATTTT.

This clone was recorded once. The gene calls are TRBV27 and TRBJ1-6, with 8 bases fitting TRBD1. CDR1 is MNHEY and CDR2 is SMNVEV in the germline V gene (reference sequence). This CDR3 has 14 amino acids. The V and J ends lost 3 bases and 10 bases, in that order; junction bases with no gene match: 5. The CDR3 DNA sequence: TGTGCCAGCAGTTTCAGGGGGCGAAGATCACCCCTCCACTTT. Protein product: CASSFRGRRSPLHF.